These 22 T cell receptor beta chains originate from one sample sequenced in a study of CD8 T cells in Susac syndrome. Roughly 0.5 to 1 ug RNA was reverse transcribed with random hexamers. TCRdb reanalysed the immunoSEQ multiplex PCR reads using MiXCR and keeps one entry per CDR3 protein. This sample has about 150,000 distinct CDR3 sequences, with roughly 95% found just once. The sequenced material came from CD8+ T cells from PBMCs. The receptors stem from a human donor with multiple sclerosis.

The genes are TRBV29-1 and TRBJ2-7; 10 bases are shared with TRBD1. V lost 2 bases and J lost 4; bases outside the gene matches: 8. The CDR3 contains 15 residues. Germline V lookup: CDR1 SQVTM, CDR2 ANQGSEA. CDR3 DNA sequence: TGCAGCGTTGAAAGAGTTGGGACAGGGGCTTACGAGCAGTACTTC. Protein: CSVERVGTGAYEQYF.

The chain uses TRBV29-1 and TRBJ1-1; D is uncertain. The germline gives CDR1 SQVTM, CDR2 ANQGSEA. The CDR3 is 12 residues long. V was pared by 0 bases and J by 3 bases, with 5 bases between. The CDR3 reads CSVEERDTEAFF. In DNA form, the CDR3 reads TGCAGCGTTGAAGAAAGAGACACTGAAGCTTTCTTT. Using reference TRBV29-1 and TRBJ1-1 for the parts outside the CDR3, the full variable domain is SAVISQKPSRDICQRGTSLTIQCQVDSQVTMMFWYRQQPGQSLTLIATANQGSEATYESGFVIDKFPISRPNLTFSTLTVSNMSPEDSSIYLCSVEERDTEAFFGQGTRLTVV.

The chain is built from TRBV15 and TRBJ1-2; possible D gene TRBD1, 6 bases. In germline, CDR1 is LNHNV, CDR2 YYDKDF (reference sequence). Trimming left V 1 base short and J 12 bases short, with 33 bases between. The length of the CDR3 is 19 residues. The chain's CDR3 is CATSRALSRPGHEGLDNTF. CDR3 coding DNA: TGTGCCACCAGCAGAGCCCTTTCTCGTCCGGGACATGAGGGTTTGGACAACACCTTC.

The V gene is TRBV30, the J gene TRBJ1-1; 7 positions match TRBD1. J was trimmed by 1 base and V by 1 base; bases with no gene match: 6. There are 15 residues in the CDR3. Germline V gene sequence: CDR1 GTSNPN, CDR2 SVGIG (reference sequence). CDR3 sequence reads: CAWSAQQGRNTEAFF. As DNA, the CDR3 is TGTGCCTGGAGTGCGCAACAGGGGAGGAACACTGAAGCTTTCTTT.

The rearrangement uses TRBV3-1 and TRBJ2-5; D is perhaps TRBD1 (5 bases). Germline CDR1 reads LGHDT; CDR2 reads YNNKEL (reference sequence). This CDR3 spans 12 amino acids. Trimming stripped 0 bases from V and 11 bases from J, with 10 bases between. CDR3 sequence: CASSQDPREQYF. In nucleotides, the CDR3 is TGTGCCAGCAGCCAAGATCCCAGGGAACAGTACTTC.

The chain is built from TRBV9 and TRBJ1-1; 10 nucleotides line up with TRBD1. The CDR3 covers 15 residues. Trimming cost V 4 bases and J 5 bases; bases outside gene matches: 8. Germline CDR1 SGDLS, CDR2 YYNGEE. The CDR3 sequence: CASSTDRGLETEAFF. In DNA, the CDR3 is TGTGCCAGCAGCACGGACAGGGGGTTAGAGACTGAAGCTTTCTTT.

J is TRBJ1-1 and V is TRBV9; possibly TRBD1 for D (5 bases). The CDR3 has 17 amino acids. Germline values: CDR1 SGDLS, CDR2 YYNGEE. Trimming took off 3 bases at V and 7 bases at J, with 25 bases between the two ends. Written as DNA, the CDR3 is TGTGCCAGCAGCGCGCACCCGGGACTCCATGTGGGGGGTGAAGCTTTCTTT. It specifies CASSAHPGLHVGGEAFF.

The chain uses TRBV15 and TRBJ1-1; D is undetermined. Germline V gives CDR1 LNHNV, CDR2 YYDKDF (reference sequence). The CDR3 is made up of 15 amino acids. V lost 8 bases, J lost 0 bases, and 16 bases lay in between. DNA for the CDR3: TGTGCCACCGGTGGTTTTTCTTCGGTGAACACTGAAGCTTTCTTT. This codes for CATGGFSSVNTEAFF.

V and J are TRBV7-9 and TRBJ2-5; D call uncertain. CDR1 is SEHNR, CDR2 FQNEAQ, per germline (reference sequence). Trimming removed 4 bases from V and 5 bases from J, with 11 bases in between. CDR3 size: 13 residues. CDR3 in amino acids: CASSSTPHETQYF. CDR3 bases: TGTGCCAGCAGCTCAACCCCCCATGAGACCCAGTACTTC.

CDR3: CASSQDWGRNEQYF. In DNA form, the CDR3 reads TGCGCCAGCAGCCAAGATTGGGGGCGGAACGAGCAGTACTTC. The chain has TRBV4-1 and TRBJ2-7; perhaps TRBD1 as D (6 bases). Per germline, CDR1 MGHRA and CDR2 YSYEKL. Trimming took off 0 bases at V and 5 bases at J, with 11 bases between the two ends. This CDR3 contains 14 residues.

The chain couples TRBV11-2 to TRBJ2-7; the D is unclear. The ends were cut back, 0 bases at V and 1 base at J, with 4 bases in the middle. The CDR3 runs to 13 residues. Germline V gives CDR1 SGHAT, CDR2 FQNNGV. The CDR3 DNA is TGTGCCAGCAGCTTAGATCCGTCCTACGAGCAGTACTTC. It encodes CASSLDPSYEQYF.

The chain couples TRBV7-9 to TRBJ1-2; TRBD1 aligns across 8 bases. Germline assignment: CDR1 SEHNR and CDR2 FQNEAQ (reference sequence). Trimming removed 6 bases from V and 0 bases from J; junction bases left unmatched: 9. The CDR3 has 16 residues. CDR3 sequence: CASRPGQDSPNYGYTF. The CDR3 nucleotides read TGTGCCAGCAGGCCGGGACAGGATAGTCCTAACTATGGCTACACCTTC.

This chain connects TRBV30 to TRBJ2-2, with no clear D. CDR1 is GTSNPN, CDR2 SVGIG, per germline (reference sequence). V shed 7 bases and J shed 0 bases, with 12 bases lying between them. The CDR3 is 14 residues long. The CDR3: CAFNDITNTGELFF. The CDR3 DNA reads TGTGCCTTCAACGACATAACGAACACCGGGGAGCTGTTTTTT.

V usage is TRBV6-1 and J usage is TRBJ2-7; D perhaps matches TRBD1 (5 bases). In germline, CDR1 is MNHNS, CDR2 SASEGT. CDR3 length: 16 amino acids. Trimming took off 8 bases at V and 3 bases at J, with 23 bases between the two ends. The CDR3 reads CASSIGEPPRVYEQYF. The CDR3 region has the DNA TGTGCCAGCTCCATAGGGGAACCGCCTAGGGTCTACGAGCAGTACTTC.

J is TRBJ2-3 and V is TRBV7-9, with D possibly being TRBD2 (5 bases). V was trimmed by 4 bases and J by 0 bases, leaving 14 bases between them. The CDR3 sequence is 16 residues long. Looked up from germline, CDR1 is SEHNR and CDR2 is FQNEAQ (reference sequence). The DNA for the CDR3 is TGTGCCAGCAGCTCAATTCGGGGAACTAGCACAGATACGCAGTATTTT. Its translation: CASSSIRGTSTDTQYF.

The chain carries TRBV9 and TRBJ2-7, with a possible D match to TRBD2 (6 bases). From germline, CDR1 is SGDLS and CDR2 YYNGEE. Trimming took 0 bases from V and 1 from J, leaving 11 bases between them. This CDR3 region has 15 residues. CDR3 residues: CASSVAGGVSYEQYF. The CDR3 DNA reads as TGTGCCAGCAGCGTAGCAGGCGGGGTTTCCTACGAGCAGTACTTC.

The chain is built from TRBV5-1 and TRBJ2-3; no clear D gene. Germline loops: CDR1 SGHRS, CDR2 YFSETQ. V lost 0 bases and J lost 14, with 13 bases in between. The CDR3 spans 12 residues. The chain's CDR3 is CASSLGGTQGYF. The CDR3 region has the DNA TGCGCCAGCAGCTTGGGGGGAACCCAAGGGTATTTT. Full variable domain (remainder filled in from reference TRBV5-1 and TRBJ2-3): KAGVTQTPRYLIKTRGQQVTLSCSPISGHRSVSWYQQTPGQGLQFLFEYFSETQRNKGNFPGRFSGRQFSNSRSEMNVSTLELGDSALYLCASSLGGTQGYFGPGTRLTVL.

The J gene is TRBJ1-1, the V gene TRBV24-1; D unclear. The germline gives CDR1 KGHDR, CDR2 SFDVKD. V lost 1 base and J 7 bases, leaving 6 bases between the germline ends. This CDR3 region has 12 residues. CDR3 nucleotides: TGTGCCACCAGTGATTTAGGGTATGAAGCTTTCTTT. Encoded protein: CATSDLGYEAFF.

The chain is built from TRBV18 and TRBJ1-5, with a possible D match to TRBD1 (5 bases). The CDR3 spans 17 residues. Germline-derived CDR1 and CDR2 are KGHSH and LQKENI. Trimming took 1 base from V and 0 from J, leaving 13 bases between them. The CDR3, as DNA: TGTGCCAGCTCACCACTAACGACAGAGAATAGCAATCAGCCCCAGCATTTT. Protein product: CASSPLTTENSNQPQHF.

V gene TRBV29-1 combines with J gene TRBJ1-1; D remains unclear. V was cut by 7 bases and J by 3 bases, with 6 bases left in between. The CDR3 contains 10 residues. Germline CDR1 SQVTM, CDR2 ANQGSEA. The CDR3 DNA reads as TGCAGCGCCGCCGACACTGAAGCTTTCTTT. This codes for CSAADTEAFF.

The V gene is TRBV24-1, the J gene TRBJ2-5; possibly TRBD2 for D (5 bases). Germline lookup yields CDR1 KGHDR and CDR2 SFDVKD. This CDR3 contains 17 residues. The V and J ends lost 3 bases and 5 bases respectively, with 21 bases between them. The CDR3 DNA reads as TGTGCCACCAGTGATCCGCCATCCGGGGTTAGGAGGGAGACCCAGTACTTC. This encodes CATSDPPSGVRRETQYF.

DNA of the CDR3: TGTGCCAGCAGCCAAGTCGGCCCTGAAGCTTTCTTT. This gives the protein CASSQVGPEAFF. J is TRBJ1-1 and V is TRBV14, with D hard to call. Germline V gene sequence: CDR1 SGHDN, CDR2 FVKESK. CDR3 length equals 12 residues. V lost 1 base and J 6 bases, leaving 6 bases between the germline ends.